This passage covers 13 T cell receptor beta chains from one sample sequenced in a study of T-cell memory formation after mild COVID-19. TCRdb redid the calling of the 5' RACE reads with MiXCR, one entry per CDR3 protein. Of roughly 370,000 distinct CDR3 sequences listed, more than 15% are singletons. The sequenced sample consisted of PBMCs or a T cell subset sorted from them (not recorded which). The receptor set was obtained from a man aged 18 to 29 who had mild COVID-19 (a few samples of this study predate the infection). Cell type and time point are not known.

This clonotype showed up just a few times. CDR3 sequence (DNA): TGTGCCAGCAATCGGACTAGCGGGGGGGCTTGTAATGAGCAGTTCTTC. Translating it yields CASNRTSGGACNEQFF. The chain employs TRBV6-4 and TRBJ2-1; TRBD2 agrees at 15 bases. CDR3 size: 16 residues. The V segment lost 7 bases and the J segment 7 bases; nucleotides outside the gene matches: 8. Germline CDR1 is MRHNA and CDR2 is SNTAGT.

The genes are TRBV12-3 or TRBV12-4 and TRBJ2-5; 7 nucleotides match TRBD2. The CDR3 is 13 amino acids. With 6 bases clipped from V and 5 bases from J, the junction kept 6 bases outside the gene matches. The CDR3 DNA reads as TGTGCCAGCAGCCCCATCGGGGGGGAGACCCAGTACTTC. It specifies CASSPIGGETQYF.

This chain joins TRBV7-2 and TRBJ2-7; 10 bases fit TRBD1. The ends lost 5 bases at V and 3 bases at J; junction bases unmatched: 7. Germline CDR1 and CDR2: SGHTA and FQGNSA. CDR3 length equals 15 residues. The CDR3 sequence is CASSQPGTGVYEQYF. Written as DNA, the CDR3 is TGTGCCAGCAGCCAGCCCGGGACAGGGGTCTACGAGCAGTACTTC. The entire variable domain, with the rest obtained from reference TRBV7-2 and TRBJ2-7, is as follows: GAGVSQSPSNKVTEKGKDVELRCDPISGHTALYWYRQSLGQGLEFLIYFQGNSAPDKSGLPSDRFSAERTGGSVSTLTIQRTQQEDSAVYLCASSQPGTGVYEQYFGPGTRLTVT.

This clonotype was seen repeatedly, ten times or more. This chain links TRBV7-3 with TRBJ2-1; D remains unclear. The germline V gene has CDR1 SGHTA and CDR2 FQGTGA. The CDR3 covers 15 residues. V was shortened by 2 bases and J by 0 bases, with 8 bases between the two germline ends. The CDR3 sequence: CASSLGLSSYNEQFF. DNA of the CDR3: TGTGCCAGCAGCTTAGGGCTTAGCTCCTACAATGAGCAGTTCTTC.

Here the CDR3 DNA reads TGTGCCAGCAGCTTTGGACAGACATCTGAAGCTTTCTTT. This sequence encodes CASSFGQTSEAFF. V usage is TRBV6-2 or TRBV6-3 and J usage is TRBJ1-1; D possibly corresponds to TRBD1 (6 bases). V lost 6 bases, J lost 6 bases, and 14 bases lay in between. Germline CDR1 MNHEY, CDR2 SVGEGT. This CDR3 contains 13 residues.

The chain is built from TRBV15 and TRBJ2-5; possibly TRBD1 for D (5 bases). CDR3 length: 14 residues. V gave up 0 bases and J gave up 6 bases, with 11 bases separating them. CDR1 LNHNV and CDR2 YYDKDF come from the germline V gene (reference sequence). In DNA, the CDR3 is TGTGCCACCAGCAGAGAAACAGGCGAGAAGACCCAGTACTTC. Protein: CATSRETGEKTQYF. Looking up the rest from reference TRBV15 and TRBJ2-5 gives the full variable domain: DAMVIQNPRYQVTQFGKPVTLSCSQTLNHNVMYWYQQKSSQAPKLLFHYYDKDFNNEADTPDNFQSRRPNTSFCFLDIRSPGLGDTAMYLCATSRETGEKTQYFGPGTRLLVL.

This clonotype was detected only a few times. The chain joins TRBV7-2 to TRBJ1-5; 7 bases map to TRBD1. V gave up 3 bases and J gave up 0 bases; unmatched junction bases: 2. CDR3 length: 15 residues. Germline loops: CDR1 SGHTA, CDR2 FQGNSA. This chain's CDR3 is CASSFSGGSNQPQHF. The CDR3 nucleotides read TGTGCCAGCAGCTTCTCAGGGGGTAGCAATCAGCCCCAGCATTTT.

The rearrangement joins TRBV12-3 or TRBV12-4 to TRBJ2-3; D perhaps matches TRBD1 (6 bases). The V gene lost 3 bases and the J gene lost 6 bases, with 13 bases spanning the gap. This CDR3 region has 14 residues. This CDR3 is CASSLAGAGDTQYF. CDR3 coding DNA: TGTGCCAGCAGTTTGGCAGGGGCAGGGGATACGCAGTATTTT.

This clonotype was counted many times. The chain uses TRBV5-1 and TRBJ2-5; D not certain. The CDR3 is 14 amino acids. Deletions cut 0 bases from V and 1 base from J, with 7 bases between. CDR1 is SGHRS, CDR2 YFSETQ, per germline. The CDR3, as DNA: TGCGCCAGCAGCTTGGTATCTAGCCAAGAGACCCAGTACTTC. This encodes CASSLVSSQETQYF. Full variable domain (missing parts from reference TRBV5-1 and TRBJ2-5): KAGVTQTPRYLIKTRGQQVTLSCSPISGHRSVSWYQQTPGQGLQFLFEYFSETQRNKGNFPGRFSGRQFSNSRSEMNVSTLELGDSALYLCASSLVSSQETQYFGPGTRLLVL.

In DNA, the CDR3 is TGTGCCAGCAGCTTAGTCGCGGGTATGAACACTGAAGCTTTCTTT. This translates into CASSLVAGMNTEAFF. The chain links TRBV7-2 to TRBJ1-1, with no clear D. The CDR3 runs 15 residues. Trimming stripped 1 base from V and 0 bases from J, with 9 bases between. Germline-derived CDR1 and CDR2 are SGHTA and FQGNSA.

At least ten counts were recorded for this clonotype. Germline is not matched at one junction end, which may reflect a read error. This chain joins TRBV5-1 and TRBJ2-2, with 7 bases aligning to TRBD2. CDR3 length: 14 amino acids. CDR1 and CDR2 (germline): SGHRS, YFSETQ. CDR3 amino acids: CASSLARGSGELFF. The CDR3 nucleotides read TGTGCCAGCAGCTTAGCGCGGGGGAGTGGGGAGCTGTTTTTT.

The V gene is TRBV7-9, the J gene TRBJ2-1; 10 bases match TRBD2. The CDR3 runs to 18 residues. The germline gives CDR1 SEHNR, CDR2 FQNEAQ (reference sequence). J was trimmed by 4 bases and V by 4 bases; bases with no gene match: 13. This CDR3 is CASSSHPITSGVYNEQFF. Written as DNA, the CDR3 is TGTGCCAGCAGCTCCCACCCTATTACTAGCGGGGTTTACAATGAGCAGTTCTTC.

In this sample, this clonotype turned up many times. V gene TRBV7-9 combines with J gene TRBJ2-7, with D perhaps TRBD1 or TRBD2 (5 bases each). Germline V gene data show CDR1 as SEHNR and CDR2 as FQNEAQ (reference sequence). Trimming took off 5 bases at V and 1 base at J, with 6 bases between the two ends. The CDR3 runs 12 residues. CDR3 sequence reads: CASSGGSYEQYV. The CDR3 coding sequence is TGTGCCAGCAGCGGGGGATCCTACGAGCAGTACGTC.